The 32 T cell receptor beta chains given below trace back to one sample, sequenced in a study of control samples from healthy donors and cancer patients. TCRdb's table, derived via immunoSEQ multiplex PCR, lists solely in-frame clones and lacks some. The table includes some 150,000 clones, 85% to 95% detected once. Sequenced material: blood. Every receptor here comes from a man aged 40-50 years in good health.

Written as DNA, the CDR3 is TGTGCCAGCAGCCAAGCACAGGGAGGTTCTGAAGCTTTCTTT. Its translation is CASSQAQGGSEAFF. The gene calls are TRBV3-1 (or the pseudogene TRBV3-2) and TRBJ1-1, with D possibly being TRBD1 (6 bases). The germline V gene has CDR1 LGHDT and CDR2 YNNKEL (reference sequence). V was trimmed by 1 base and J by 6 bases, leaving 12 bases between them. The CDR3 is made up of 14 amino acids.

The chain joins TRBV5-1 to TRBJ1-2; D remains unclear. The V gene's germline CDR1 is SGHRS and CDR2 YFSETQ. The CDR3 has 15 residues. Trimming took 4 bases from V and 4 from J, leaving 17 bases between them. DNA of the CDR3: TGCGCCAGCAGCCGCCAAGAAGGCACCCGCTATGGCTACACCTTC. It translates to CASSRQEGTRYGYTF.

The chain combines TRBV28 with TRBJ1-5; D is unresolved. The CDR3 runs 14 residues. Trimming pared 6 bases from V and 7 bases from J, leaving 16 bases between. Germline CDR1 reads MDHEN; CDR2 reads SYDVKM. The CDR3 DNA is TGTGCCAGCAGCTCAGAACGGTCGCCACAGCCCCAGCATTTT. Its protein product is CASSSERSPQPQHF.

V usage is TRBV7-6 and J usage is TRBJ1-4; 10 nucleotides match TRBD1. This CDR3 comprises 17 residues. V gave up 5 bases and J gave up 10 bases; unmatched junction bases: 16. Germline lookup yields CDR1 SGHVS and CDR2 FNYEAQ. The CDR3 spells CASSRGIRDRGGGKLFF. The CDR3 coding sequence is TGTGCCAGCAGCCGAGGAATCCGGGACAGGGGAGGGGGAAAACTGTTTTTT.

The chain employs TRBV7-3 and TRBJ1-1; 8 nucleotides match TRBD1. There are 13 residues in the CDR3. Germline V CDR1 and CDR2: SGHTA, FQGTGA. With 3 bases clipped from V and 11 bases from J, the junction kept 8 bases outside the gene matches. CDR3 coding DNA: TGTGCCAGCAGCTTCGACAGGGGAGCTAGGGCTTTCTTT. Protein: CASSFDRGARAFF.

The chain is built from TRBV5-6 and TRBJ2-7; 8 bases are a match to TRBD1. Germline CDR1 is SGHDT and CDR2 is YYEEEE. The CDR3 runs 12 residues. The junction had 0 bases not matched to a gene; V was cut back by 1 base and J by 6 bases. DNA for the CDR3: TGTGCCAGCAGCTTGACAGGGGGCGAGCAGTACTTC. It yields the protein CASSLTGGEQYF.

The chain couples TRBV15 to TRBJ2-7; D unclear. The CDR3 runs 14 residues. Trimming cost V 3 bases and J 2 bases, with 11 bases left between them. The germline V gene encodes CDR1 LNHNV and CDR2 YYDKDF (reference sequence). The CDR3 DNA reads TGTGCCACCAGCAGGTCCCCTGGCCCCTACGAGCAGTACTTC. This codes for CATSRSPGPYEQYF. Full variable domain (outside the CDR3, taken from reference TRBV15 and TRBJ2-7): DAMVIQNPRYQVTQFGKPVTLSCSQTLNHNVMYWYQQKSSQAPKLLFHYYDKDFNNEADTPDNFQSRRPNTSFCFLDIRSPGLGDTAMYLCATSRSPGPYEQYFGPGTRLTVT.

This clone has a single count. The rearrangement links TRBV11-3 to TRBJ2-3; possible D gene TRBD1, 6 bases. The V end lost 5 bases, the J end lost 6 bases, and 12 bases lay between the germline ends. This CDR3 has 13 amino acids. Germline CDR1 and CDR2: SGHNT and YENEEA. The CDR3, as DNA: TGTGCCAGCAGCCAAGACAGGCGGGATACGCAGTATTTT. Protein sequence: CASSQDRRDTQYF.

The chain is built from TRBV27 and TRBJ2-3; tentative D call: TRBD2 (9 bases). The CDR3 is 20 residues long. Germline V gene sequence: CDR1 MNHEY, CDR2 SMNVEV (reference sequence). V lost 2 bases to trimming and J lost 0 bases, with 24 bases between them. The CDR3 region is CASSLQYRGTAGGSTDTQYF. The DNA for the CDR3 is TGTGCCAGCAGTTTACAGTACAGGGGGACAGCGGGAGGAAGCACAGATACGCAGTATTTT.

The chain combines TRBV6-6 with TRBJ2-3; possibly TRBD2 for D (5 bases). Germline CDR1 reads MNHNY; CDR2 reads SVGAGI (reference sequence). This CDR3 has 11 residues. Trimming shortened V by 7 bases and J by 6 bases, and 8 bases separated the two germline ends. The CDR3 region has the DNA TGTGCCAGCAAGGACTCGGATACGCAGTATTTT. It yields the protein CASKDSDTQYF.

J is TRBJ2-5 and V is TRBV24-1; perhaps TRBD2 as D (5 bases). CDR1 KGHDR and CDR2 SFDVKD come from the germline V gene. V shed 4 bases and J shed 4 bases, with 12 bases lying between them. The CDR3 is 14 residues long. The CDR3 nucleotides are TGTGCCACCAGTGACGCGGGTCCCAGAGAGACCCAGTACTTC. Translated, it gives CATSDAGPRETQYF.

This chain joins TRBV9 and TRBJ1-4; 9 bases are shared with TRBD1. The ends lost 3 bases at V and 8 bases at J; junction bases unmatched: 11. The germline gives CDR1 SGDLS, CDR2 YYNGEE. This CDR3 contains 16 residues. The CDR3 loop is CASSGGEGQGGEKLFF. CDR3 sequence (DNA): TGTGCCAGCAGCGGTGGGGAGGGACAGGGAGGCGAAAAACTGTTTTTT.

The chain has TRBV9 and TRBJ1-1, with 10 bases fitting TRBD1. Losses at the gene ends were 0 bases for V and 2 bases for J; bases not matched to a gene: 4. CDR3 size: 16 residues. CDR1 is SGDLS and CDR2 is YYNGEE in the germline V gene. CDR3 DNA sequence: TGTGCCAGCAGCGTAGCGGGACAGGGGTTAAACACTGAAGCTTTCTTT. Its translation is CASSVAGQGLNTEAFF.

The CDR3 reads CASSLDRGGREETQYF. The CDR3 DNA reads TGTGCCAGCAGCTTAGACCGGGGGGGCAGGGAAGAGACCCAGTACTTC. The genes are TRBV11-2 and TRBJ2-5, with 8 bases matching TRBD2. The J segment lost 3 bases and the V segment lost 0 bases, leaving 6 bases of the junction unmatched. Looked up from germline, CDR1 is SGHAT and CDR2 is FQNNGV. This CDR3 is 16 amino acids long.

The chain carries TRBV6-2 or TRBV6-3 and TRBJ1-6; 11 positions match TRBD1. The CDR3 spans 15 residues. CDR1 and CDR2 from the germline V gene are MNHEY and SVGEGT. V gave up 1 base and J gave up 10 bases; unmatched junction bases: 3. CDR3 in DNA: TGTGCCAGCAGTTACTTCGGGACAGGGGGATCACCCCTCCACTTT. Translated: CASSYFGTGGSPLHF.

A word on this clone: Additional DNA sequences in this sample encode the identical CDR3. The CDR3 loop is CASRTSGQETQYF. In DNA form, the CDR3 reads TGTGCCAGCAGGACTAGCGGCCAAGAGACCCAGTACTTC. This sequence joins TRBV19 and TRBJ2-5, with TRBD2 identical over 10 bases. From germline, CDR1 is LNHDA and CDR2 SQIVND (reference sequence). The CDR3 totals 13 residues. V lost 9 bases and J lost 1; bases outside the gene matches: 2.

This rearrangement joins TRBV7-3 to TRBJ2-3; D is undetermined. CDR1 SGHTA and CDR2 FQGTGA come from the germline V gene. Trimming cost V 5 bases and J 6 bases, with 12 bases left between them. The CDR3 is 13 residues long. The CDR3 nucleotides read TGTGCCAGCAGCCGACTCAAGTGGGATACGCAGTATTTT. It translates to CASSRLKWDTQYF.

The rearrangement uses TRBV5-4 and TRBJ2-5; possibly TRBD2 for D (7 bases). V lost 4 bases and J lost 4, with 20 bases in between. This CDR3 spans 16 amino acids. The V gene's germline CDR1 is SGHNT and CDR2 YYREEE (reference sequence). This CDR3 reads CASSMGAGAGGETQYF. CDR3 DNA sequence: TGTGCCAGCAGCATGGGCGCGGGGGCAGGAGGAGAGACCCAGTACTTC.

This clone was seen once. This rearrangement joins TRBV5-6 to TRBJ1-6; 10 bases agree with TRBD1. CDR1 and CDR2 from the germline V gene are SGHDT and YYEEEE. V dropped 3 bases and J dropped 7; count of bases not matched to a gene: 4. This CDR3 is built from 15 residues. The CDR3 here is CASSWGQGWNSPLHF. In DNA form, the CDR3 reads TGTGCCAGCAGCTGGGGACAGGGGTGGAATTCACCCCTCCACTTT. The full variable domain, with the rest looked up from reference TRBV5-6 and TRBJ1-6, is DAGVTQSPTHLIKTRGQQVTLRCSPKSGHDTVSWYQQALGQGPQFIFQYYEEEERQRGNFPDRFSGHQFPNYSSELNVNALLLGDSALYLCASSWGQGWNSPLHFGNGTRLTVT.

The chain has TRBV9 and TRBJ2-2; D gene unclear. The V and J ends lost 4 bases and 3 bases respectively, with 4 bases between them. Germline V lookup: CDR1 SGDLS, CDR2 YYNGEE. CDR3 length: 12 residues. The CDR3 protein is CASSTHTGELFF. For the CDR3, the DNA is TGTGCCAGCAGCACTCACACCGGGGAGCTGTTTTTT.

The chain carries TRBV5-1 and TRBJ2-7; 10 positions match TRBD1. V shed 4 bases, J shed 2 bases, and the junction held 12 bases outside the gene matches. Looked up from germline, CDR1 is SGHRS and CDR2 is YFSETQ. CDR3 length equals 17 residues. The CDR3 here is CASSRKISGTGAYEQYF. The CDR3 DNA reads TGCGCCAGCAGCCGTAAAATTTCCGGGACAGGGGCCTACGAGCAGTACTTC.

The chain joins TRBV5-1 to TRBJ2-3; 9 nucleotides align to TRBD2. J gave up 6 bases and V 0 bases, and 11 bases lay outside the gene matches. CDR1 is SGHRS and CDR2 is YFSETQ in the germline V gene. CDR3 length: 17 residues. The CDR3 protein is CASSLGLVAGAGDTQYF. Written as DNA, the CDR3 is TGCGCCAGCAGCTTGGGTTTGGTAGCGGGGGCCGGGGATACGCAGTATTTT.

This chain uses TRBV7-3 with TRBJ2-5; D is unclear. V lost 3 bases, J lost 1 base, and 6 bases lay in between. CDR3 length equals 13 residues. Germline CDR1 reads SGHTA; CDR2 reads FQGTGA. This chain's CDR3 is CASSLGSQETQYF. The CDR3 DNA reads as TGTGCCAGCAGCTTGGGCAGCCAAGAGACCCAGTACTTC.

CDR3 region: CASSPTGELFF. The CDR3 DNA reads TGTGCCAGCAGCCCAACCGGGGAGCTGTTTTTT. The chain carries TRBV7-2 and TRBJ2-2; D gene unclear. Germline V gene sequence: CDR1 SGHTA, CDR2 FQGNSA. This CDR3 spans 11 amino acids. Between the trimmed V and J ends, which lost 5 bases and 5 bases, there was a span of 3 bases.

This chain uses TRBV7-9 with TRBJ2-5; TRBD1 agrees at 7 bases. CDR3 length equals 14 residues. The V gene end was trimmed by 5 bases and the J gene end by 2 bases; junction bases not matched to a gene: 5. Germline V lookup: CDR1 SEHNR, CDR2 FQNEAQ (reference sequence). In nucleotides, the CDR3 is TGTGCCAGCAGCCCTAGACAGGGACAAGAGACCCAGTACTTC. Translated, it gives CASSPRQGQETQYF.

The rearrangement joins TRBV11-3 to TRBJ1-1, with 9 bases aligning to TRBD1. CDR1 is SGHNT and CDR2 is YENEEA in the germline V gene. V trimming: 1 base; J trimming: 6 bases; junction bases outside the gene matches: 0. The CDR3 runs 13 residues. CDR3 region: CASSLGTGAEAFF. DNA for the CDR3: TGTGCCAGCAGCTTAGGGACAGGGGCTGAAGCTTTCTTT.

J is TRBJ1-2 and V is TRBV5-4, with 7 bases that match TRBD1. Germline V CDR1 and CDR2: SGHNT, YYREEE (reference sequence). Germline trimming cut 6 bases from V and 3 bases from J; bases unmatched to any gene: 5. The CDR3 is made up of 13 amino acids. CDR3 nucleotides: TGTGCCAGCATCCGGACAGGTGACTATGGCTACACCTTC. Protein product: CASIRTGDYGYTF.

This chain links TRBV7-9 with TRBJ2-3; maybe TRBD2 (6 bases). Trimming took off 7 bases at V and 7 bases at J, with 12 bases between the two ends. CDR1 is SEHNR and CDR2 is FQNEAQ in the germline V gene (reference sequence). CDR3 length equals 12 residues. The CDR3 nucleotides read TGTGCCAGCACCGGCGGGGTGAATACGCAGTATTTT. Its translation: CASTGGVNTQYF.

This clone was counted at least ten times. The V gene is TRBV24-1, the J gene TRBJ2-2, with D tentatively TRBD1 (6 bases). The CDR3 runs 16 residues. Deletions cut 5 bases from V and 1 base from J, with 13 bases between. Germline V lookup: CDR1 KGHDR, CDR2 SFDVKD. CDR3 sequence: CATSGQGQWNTGELFF. The CDR3 DNA is TGTGCCACCAGTGGGCAGGGGCAGTGGAACACCGGGGAGCTGTTTTTT.

The chain has TRBV6-5 and TRBJ2-5, with D perhaps matching TRBD2 (6 bases). Germline assignment: CDR1 MNHEY and CDR2 SVGAGI. V was cut by 0 bases and J by 8 bases, with 19 bases left in between. This CDR3 comprises 16 residues. CDR3: CASSYSRLNSGRTQYF. As DNA, the CDR3 is TGTGCCAGCAGTTACTCGAGGTTAAACAGCGGGCGAACCCAGTACTTC.

This chain connects TRBV27 to TRBJ2-7, with D unresolved. CDR1 is MNHEY, CDR2 SMNVEV, per germline (reference sequence). The CDR3 spans 14 residues. Deletions cut 0 bases from V and 0 bases from J, with 6 bases between. The CDR3 DNA is TGTGCCAGCAGTTTATCCTGGAGCTCCTACGAGCAGTACTTC. As protein: CASSLSWSSYEQYF.

The CDR3 DNA follows: TGCGCCAGCAGCATACAGGTTCCGTACGAGCAGTACTTC. Residues: CASSIQVPYEQYF. The chain uses TRBV5-1 and TRBJ2-7; a possible D gene is TRBD1 (5 bases). The V end was cut by 4 bases, the J end by 4 bases, with 12 bases between. The CDR3 length is 13 residues. Germline V gene lookup returns CDR1 SGHRS and CDR2 YFSETQ.